This T cell receptor (beta chain) is drawn from a study of T cell changes during pregnancy in multiple sclerosis. Assay: immunoSEQ multiplex PCR; the TCRdb copy retains only in-frame clones and omits some. This table has 38,000 or so clones, 90% to 95% appearing once. The germline CDR1 and CDR2 sequences are SGDLS and YYNGEE. The CDR3 totals 15 residues. The V and J ends lost 2 bases and 5 bases, in that order; junction bases with no gene match: 7. The sequenced sample was CD8+ T cells from peripheral blood mononuclear cells, obtained before pregnancy. This clonotype originated in a female donor with multiple sclerosis, enrolled in a pregnancy study. The chain recombines TRBV9 with TRBJ2-7; 10 bases are shared with TRBD1. CDR3 bases: TGTGCCAGCAGCGTGGGGGACAGGGGATTCGACGAGCAGTACTTC. Amino acid sequence: CASSVGDRGFDEQYF.